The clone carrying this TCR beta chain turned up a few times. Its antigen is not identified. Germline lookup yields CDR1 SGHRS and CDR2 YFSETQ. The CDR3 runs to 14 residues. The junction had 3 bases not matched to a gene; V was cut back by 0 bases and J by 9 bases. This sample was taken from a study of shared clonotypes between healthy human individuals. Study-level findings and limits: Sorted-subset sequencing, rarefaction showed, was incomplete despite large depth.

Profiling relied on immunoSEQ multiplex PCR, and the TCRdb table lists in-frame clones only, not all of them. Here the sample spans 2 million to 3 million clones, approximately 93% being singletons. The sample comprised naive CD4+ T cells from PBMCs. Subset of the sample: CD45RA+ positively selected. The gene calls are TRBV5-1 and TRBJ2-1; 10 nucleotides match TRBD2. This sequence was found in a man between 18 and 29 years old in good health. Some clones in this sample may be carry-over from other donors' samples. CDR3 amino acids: CASSLVVAGGEQFF. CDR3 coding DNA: TGCGCCAGCAGCTTGGTTGTAGCGGGAGGTGAGCAGTTCTTC.